This T cell receptor (beta chain) comes out of a study of T-cell memory formation after mild COVID-19. The TCR alpha and TCR beta cDNA libraries, bearing sample barcodes and UMIs, were generated by 5'RACE using constant-segment primers. TCRdb called the 5' RACE reads again in MiXCR, with one record for every CDR3 protein. Found here are 14,000 to 15,000 distinct CDR3 sequences, 20% to 25% of them singletons; the top ten hold 55% to 70%. The study, taken as a whole, reports: Clones that contracted from day 15 to 85 had balanced CD4/CD8; later expanders were CD4+ biased. Pre-infection memory held some responding clones, suggesting pre-existing cross-reactive T cells responded. Unconfirmed was the SARS-CoV-2 specificity of second-wave clones that peaked on day 37.

This clonotype was counted ten times or more. The antigen remains unidentified. The origin of this receptor is a man aged 18 to 29 who had mild COVID-19 (a few samples of this study predate the infection). Cell type and time point are not known. Sequencing input: PBMCs or a T cell subset sorted from them (not recorded which).

The CDR3 DNA reads as TGCGCCAGCAGCCAAGTCGGAGCCTGGGAGACCCAGTACTTC. It specifies CASSQVGAWETQYF. The J gene is TRBJ2-5, the V gene TRBV4-1; D is uncertain. CDR3 length: 14 amino acids. Germline-derived CDR1 and CDR2 are MGHRA and YSYEKL. The V end was cut by 1 base, the J end by 5 bases, with 11 bases between.